This T cell receptor (beta chain) was captured by sequencing in a study of long-term antiretroviral therapy in people with HIV (dated by TCRdb to 2022 to 2024). For context, the study as a whole: Collection of the earliest samples took place about a decade ahead of the 2015 WHO recommendation for immediate ART, at a time when ART was typically delayed until CD4 counts fell. A retrospective serial study tested whether ART initiation and durable HIV suppression were associated with changes in peripheral blood TRB repertoire composition and diversity. From 25 to 30 adults with confirmed HIV infection, the cohort provided approximately 190 cryopreserved PBMC samples, gathered serially across a mean of approximately six years (range 1-12). Of the 30 participants with HIV, roughly 10 were female. No cross-contamination during QIAcube processing turned up in test extractions that ran a monoclonal T-cell line alongside 25 to 35 polyclonal samples. On the study overall, not on this receptor specifically: Starting ART was linked to a significant rise in TRB diversity, yet even with long-term ART the diversity remained significantly lower than in transplant donor controls. Compared with controls, HIV repertoires had narrower CDR3 length ranges, and the network structure pointed to an antigen-experienced repertoire that shifted only slightly toward naive after ART. Because pre-ART samples had limited cell numbers, unsorted PBMC were profiled rather than sorted CD4+ and CD8+ T cells. Limited PBMC availability meant only the TCR beta chain was sequenced, without alpha chain pairing. The samples were dated from about 2003 to 2017, and the ART regimens that were used may be less effective than current ART regimens. No data were available on ART adherence, viral resistance or therapy changes, limiting inferences about post-ART repertoire changes. At every time point, the repertoire was dominated by expanded TRB clones first identified before ART initiation, although this dominance fluctuated and, in many PLHIV, declined after ART.

To be included, a participant needed at least one PBMC sample from before ART initiation plus at least two post-ART samples. Treatment was received in the United States of America by all participants with HIV. Before DNA extraction, cryopreserved samples of roughly 0.95-10 million PBMC were thawed and washed. At the time of the earliest PBMC sample for each participant with HIV, ages ranged from roughly 20 to 54 years. PBMC samples from each participant spanned 1-4 timepoints before ART initiation and 2-8 timepoints after ART initiation, with a median of 7 samples. For every participant, serial HIV viral load, CD4+ T-cell count, ART history and demographic data were obtained. Using a Qiagen kit on a QIAcube, genomic DNA was extracted from unsorted PBMC, with samples processed in batches of 12. In the case of this clone: The antigen it recognizes is unknown. The record has no base qualities; no much larger clone is one base away.

CDR1 and CDR2, per the germline V gene, are SGHRS and YFSETQ. The CDR3, cysteine through phenylalanine, is 12 amino acids long. Only CDR3 DNA remains: 36 bases, in frame from the first base. Trimmed from V: 4 bases; trimmed from J: 10 bases; junction bases lacking a gene match: 5. Sequencing of the TRB variable region was done with the immunoSEQ hsTCRB v3.0 assay at survey level resolution. The targeted TRB sequencing depth was 40,000-50,000 T-cell genomes per sample. An Illumina MiSeq with a v3 150-cycle kit was used to sequence the pooled TRB libraries. As for the original processing: Analysis of repertoires was carried out in R inside a reproducible Nextflow workflow spanning QC, data transformation and analysis. LymphoSeq2, an R package for AIRR-Seq data exploration, was used to implement custom analyses. A few samples yielding fewer than 5000 total TRB sequences were excluded, leaving 188 analyzed HIV repertoires. Among the approximately 190 HIV repertoires that were kept, 59 were collected before ART initiation and some 130 were collected after ART initiation. Repertoires were downsampled to 5000 TRB nucleotide sequences, and summary statistics were averaged over 100 downsampling iterations. Only TRB sequences with CDR3 regions of at least seven amino acids were retained for analysis. Diversity was assessed using a clonality score derived from Shannon entropy and using the Gini coefficient. In repertoire networks, the top 5000 CDR3 amino acid sequences were linked whenever an edit distance of one separated two sequences. GLIPH2 predicted antigen specificity groups and MHC restriction for TRB CDR3 amino acid sequences. To flag known CMV, EBV, HIV or tissue antigen associations, CDR3 amino acid sequences were matched against VDJdb and McPAS-TCR. Pre-ART, post-ART and control groups were compared with Wilcoxon signed-rank tests and Holm-Bonferroni correction. Drawn from immuneACCESS, this table holds only the in-frame rearrangements with V and J called that TCRdb kept. Clones are partly lost; checked studies trace under half to an unresolved V gene and leave the rest unexplained. Clone size and the V and J calls come from that table; the DNA yielded D and trimming. This sample holds about 18,000 clones; about 78% were observed only once. The ten largest make up roughly an eighth of the sample.

The source was unsorted PBMCs, collected 0.3 years after starting antiretroviral therapy. The TCR sequence derives from a woman aged 50 to 60 with HIV. Recombination joined TRBV5-1 with TRBJ1-1, with TRBD1 identical over 9 junction bases. The CDR3 region: CASSTGGQGAFF. The nucleotide sequence reads TGCGCCAGCAGCACCGGGGGACAGGGAGCTTTCTTT.